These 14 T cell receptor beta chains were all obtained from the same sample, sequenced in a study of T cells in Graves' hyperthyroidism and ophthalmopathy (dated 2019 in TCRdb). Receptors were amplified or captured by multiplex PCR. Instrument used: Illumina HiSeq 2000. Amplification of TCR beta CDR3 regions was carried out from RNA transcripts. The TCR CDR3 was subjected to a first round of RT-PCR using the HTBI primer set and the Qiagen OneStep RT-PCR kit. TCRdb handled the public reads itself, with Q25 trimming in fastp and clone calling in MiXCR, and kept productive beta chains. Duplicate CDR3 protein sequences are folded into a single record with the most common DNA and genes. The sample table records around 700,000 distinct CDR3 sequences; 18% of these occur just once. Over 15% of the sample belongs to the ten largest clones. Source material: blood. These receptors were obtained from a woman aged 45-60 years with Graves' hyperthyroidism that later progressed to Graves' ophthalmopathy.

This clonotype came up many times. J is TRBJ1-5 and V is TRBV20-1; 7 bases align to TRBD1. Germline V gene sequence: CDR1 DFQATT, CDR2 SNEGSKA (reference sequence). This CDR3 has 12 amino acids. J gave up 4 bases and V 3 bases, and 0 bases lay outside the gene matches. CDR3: CSARTGNQPQHF. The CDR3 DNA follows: TGCAGTGCTAGGACAGGGAATCAGCCCCAGCATTTT.

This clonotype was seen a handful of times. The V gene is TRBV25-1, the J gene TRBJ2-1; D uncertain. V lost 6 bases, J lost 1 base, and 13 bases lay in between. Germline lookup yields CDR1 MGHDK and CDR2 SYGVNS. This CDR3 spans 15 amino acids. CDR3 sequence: CASRDKDSSYNEQFF. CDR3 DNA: TGTGCCAGCAGAGACAAGGATTCATCCTACAATGAGCAGTTCTTC.

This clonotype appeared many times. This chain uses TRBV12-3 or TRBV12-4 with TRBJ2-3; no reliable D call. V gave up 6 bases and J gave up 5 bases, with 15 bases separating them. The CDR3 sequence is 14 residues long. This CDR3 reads CASSAVELGDTQYF. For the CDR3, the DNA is TGTGCCAGCAGCGCCGTGGAGCTGGGAGATACGCAGTATTTT.

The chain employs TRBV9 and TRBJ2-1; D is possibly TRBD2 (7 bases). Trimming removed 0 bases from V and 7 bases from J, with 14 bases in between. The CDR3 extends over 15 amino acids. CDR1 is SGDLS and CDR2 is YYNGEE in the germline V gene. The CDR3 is CASSVGGGAMNEQFF. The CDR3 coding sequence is TGTGCCAGCAGCGTAGGGGGGGGGGCTATGAATGAGCAGTTCTTC.

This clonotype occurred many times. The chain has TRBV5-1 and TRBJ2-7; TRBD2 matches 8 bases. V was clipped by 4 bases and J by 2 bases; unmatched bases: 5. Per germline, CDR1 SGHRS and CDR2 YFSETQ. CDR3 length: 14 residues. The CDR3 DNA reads TGCGCCAGCAGCCCGACGGGAGGGACCTACGAGCAGTACTTC. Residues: CASSPTGGTYEQYF.

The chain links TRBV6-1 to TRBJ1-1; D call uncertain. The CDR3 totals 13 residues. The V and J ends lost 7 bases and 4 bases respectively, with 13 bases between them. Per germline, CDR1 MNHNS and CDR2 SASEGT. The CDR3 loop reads CASIVGSLTEAFF. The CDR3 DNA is TGTGCCAGCATCGTAGGGAGTCTCACTGAAGCTTTCTTT.

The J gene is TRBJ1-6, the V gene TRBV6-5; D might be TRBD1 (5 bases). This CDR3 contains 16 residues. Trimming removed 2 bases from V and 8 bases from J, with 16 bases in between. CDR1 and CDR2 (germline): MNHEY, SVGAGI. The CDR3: CASSYIPGTNDSPLHF. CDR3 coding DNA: TGTGCCAGCAGTTACATCCCAGGGACCAACGATTCACCCCTCCACTTT.

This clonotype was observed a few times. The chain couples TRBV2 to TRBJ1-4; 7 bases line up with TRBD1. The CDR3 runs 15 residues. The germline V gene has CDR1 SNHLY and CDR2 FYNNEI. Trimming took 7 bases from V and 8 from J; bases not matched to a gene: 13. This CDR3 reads CASTPRQGGLEKLFF. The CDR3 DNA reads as TGTGCCAGCACCCCGCGACAGGGCGGGTTGGAAAAACTGTTTTTT.

The CDR3 sequence: CASSYYASAGAPYYEQYF. CDR3 nucleotide sequence: TGTGCCAGCAGTTACTACGCCTCCGCCGGGGCCCCCTACTACGAGCAGTACTTC. The chain has TRBV6-5 and TRBJ2-7, with D perhaps being TRBD1 or TRBD2 (5 bases each). The length of the CDR3 is 18 residues. Germline loops: CDR1 MNHEY, CDR2 SVGAGI. Trimming stripped 1 base from V and 3 bases from J, with 22 bases between.

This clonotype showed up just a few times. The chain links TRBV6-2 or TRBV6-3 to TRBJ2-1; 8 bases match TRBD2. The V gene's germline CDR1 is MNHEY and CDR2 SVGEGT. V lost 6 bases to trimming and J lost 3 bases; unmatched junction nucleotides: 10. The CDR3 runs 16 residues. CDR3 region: CASSRLSGGNYNEQFF. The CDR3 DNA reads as TGTGCCAGCAGCCGCTTAAGCGGGGGAAACTACAATGAGCAGTTCTTC.

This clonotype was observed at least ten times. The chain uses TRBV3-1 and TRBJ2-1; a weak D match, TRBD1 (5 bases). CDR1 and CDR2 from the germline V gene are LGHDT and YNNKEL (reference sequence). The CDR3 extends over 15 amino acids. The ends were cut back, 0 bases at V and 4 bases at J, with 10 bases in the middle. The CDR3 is CASSQDLRGYNEQFF. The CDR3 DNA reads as TGTGCCAGCAGCCAAGATCTTAGGGGTTACAATGAGCAGTTCTTC.

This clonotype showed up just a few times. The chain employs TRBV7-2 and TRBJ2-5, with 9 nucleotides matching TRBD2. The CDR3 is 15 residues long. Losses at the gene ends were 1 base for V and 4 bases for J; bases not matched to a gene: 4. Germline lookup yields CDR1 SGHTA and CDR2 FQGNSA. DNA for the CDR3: TGTGCCAGCAGCTTAGTCGGCGGGGGGGCAGAGACCCAGTACTTC. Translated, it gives CASSLVGGGAETQYF.

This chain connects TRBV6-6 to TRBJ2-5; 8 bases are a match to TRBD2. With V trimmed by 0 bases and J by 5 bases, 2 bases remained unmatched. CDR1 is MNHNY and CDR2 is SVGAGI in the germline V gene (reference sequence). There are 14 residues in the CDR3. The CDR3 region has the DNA TGTGCCAGCAGTTACTCCCGGGGGGGGGAGACCCAGTACTTC. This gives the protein CASSYSRGGETQYF.

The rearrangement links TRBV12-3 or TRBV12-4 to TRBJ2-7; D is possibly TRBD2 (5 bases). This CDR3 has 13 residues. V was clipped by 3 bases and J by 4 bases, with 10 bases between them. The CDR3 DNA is TGTGCCAGCAGTTTGAATGGACTGTACGAGCAGTACTTC. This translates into CASSLNGLYEQYF.